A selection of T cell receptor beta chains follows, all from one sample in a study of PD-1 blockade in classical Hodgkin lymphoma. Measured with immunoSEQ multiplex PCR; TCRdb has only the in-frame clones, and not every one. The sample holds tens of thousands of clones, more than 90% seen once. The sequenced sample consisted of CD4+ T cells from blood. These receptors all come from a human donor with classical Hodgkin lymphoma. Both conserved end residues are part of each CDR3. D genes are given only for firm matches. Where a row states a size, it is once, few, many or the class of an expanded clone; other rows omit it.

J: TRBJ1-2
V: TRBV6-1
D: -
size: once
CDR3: CASRGRNYGYTF
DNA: TGTGCCAGCAGAGGCAGAAACTATGGCTACACCTTC

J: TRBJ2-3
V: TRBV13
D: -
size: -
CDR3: CASSSFTDTQYF
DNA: TGTGCCAGCAGCTCATTCACAGATACGCAGTATTTT

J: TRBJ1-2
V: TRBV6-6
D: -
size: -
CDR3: CASSYGSRTSNYGYTF
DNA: TGTGCCAGCAGTTACGGAAGCAGGACAAGCAACTATGGCTACACCTTC

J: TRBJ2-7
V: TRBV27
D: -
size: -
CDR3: CASSLRDAAYEQYF
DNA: TGTGCCAGCAGTTTACGGGACGCTGCCTACGAGCAGTACTTC

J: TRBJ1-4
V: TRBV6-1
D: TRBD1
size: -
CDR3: CASSEAGRGNILFF
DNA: TGTGCCAGCAGTGAAGCGGGCAGGGGGAATATCTTGTTTTTT

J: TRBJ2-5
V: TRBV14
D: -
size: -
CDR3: CASSRLPGTQYF
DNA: TGTGCCAGCAGCCGGCTTCCAGGCACCCAGTACTTC

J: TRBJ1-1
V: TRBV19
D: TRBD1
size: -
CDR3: CASSITGVETEAFF
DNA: TGTGCCAGTAGCATAACAGGGGTAGAAACTGAAGCTTTCTTT

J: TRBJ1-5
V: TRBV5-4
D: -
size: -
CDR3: CASSMDQGGNQPQHF
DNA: TGTGCCAGCAGCATGGATCAGGGAGGCAATCAGCCCCAGCATTTT

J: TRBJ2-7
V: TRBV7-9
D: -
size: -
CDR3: CASSGQSYEQYF
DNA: TGTGCCAGCAGCGGACAGTCCTACGAGCAGTACTTC

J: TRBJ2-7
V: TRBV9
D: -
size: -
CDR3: CASSSGSPRTEQYF
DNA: TGTGCCAGCAGCTCCGGGTCCCCGAGAACCGAGCAGTACTTC

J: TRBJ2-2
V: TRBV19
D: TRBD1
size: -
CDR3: CASSIYGRGLDTGELFF
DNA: TGTGCCAGTAGTATATACGGCAGGGGGCTGGACACCGGGGAGCTGTTTTTT

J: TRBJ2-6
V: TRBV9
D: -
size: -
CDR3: CASSARDTRLRANVLTF
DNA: TGTGCCAGCAGCGCCCGGGACACCAGATTGCGGGCCAACGTCCTGACTTTC

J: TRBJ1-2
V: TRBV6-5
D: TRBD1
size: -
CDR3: CASSTGGGYTF
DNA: TGTGCCAGCAGCACAGGGGGCGGCTACACCTTC

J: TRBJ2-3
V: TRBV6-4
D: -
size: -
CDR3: CASSRTGANTDTQYF
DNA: TGTGCCAGCAGCCGGACGGGGGCTAACACAGATACGCAGTATTTT

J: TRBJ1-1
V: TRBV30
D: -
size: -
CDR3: CAWSLTSGRATKAFF
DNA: TGTGCCTGGAGTCTGACCTCGGGACGAGCTACTAAAGCTTTCTTT

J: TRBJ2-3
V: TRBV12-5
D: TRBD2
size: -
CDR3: CASGLVLRAGGRADTQYF
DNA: TGTGCTAGTGGTTTGGTACTGAGAGCGGGGGGGCGTGCAGATACGCAGTATTTT

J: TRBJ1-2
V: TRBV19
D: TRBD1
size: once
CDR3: CASSTRQGLINGYTF
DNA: TGTGCCAGTAGTACGAGACAGGGATTAATCAATGGCTACACCTTC

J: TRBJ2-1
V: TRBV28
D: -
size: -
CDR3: CASRDTGGNEQFF
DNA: TGTGCCAGCAGAGATACAGGCGGCAATGAGCAGTTCTTC

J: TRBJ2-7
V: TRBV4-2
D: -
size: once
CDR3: CASSQDQLYEQYF
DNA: TGTGCCAGCAGCCAAGATCAGCTGTACGAGCAGTACTTC

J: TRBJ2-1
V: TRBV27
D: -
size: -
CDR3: CASSFFPSRGDCNEQFF
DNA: TGTGCCAGCAGTTTCTTCCCTAGCCGTGGGGACTGCAATGAGCAGTTCTTC

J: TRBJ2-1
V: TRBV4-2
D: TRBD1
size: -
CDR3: CASSPTGVAYNEQFF
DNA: TGTGCCAGCAGCCCGACAGGGGTGGCCTACAATGAGCAGTTCTTC

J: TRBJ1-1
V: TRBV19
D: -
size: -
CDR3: CASVQKYTEAFF
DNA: TGTGCCAGTGTACAGAAGTACACTGAAGCTTTCTTT

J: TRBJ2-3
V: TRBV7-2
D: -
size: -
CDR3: CASSLDSRGPRDTQYF
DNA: TGTGCCAGCAGCTTAGATTCCCGGGGGCCTCGGGATACGCAGTATTTT

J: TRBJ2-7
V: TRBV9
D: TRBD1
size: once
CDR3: CASSATGQAAYEQYF
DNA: TGTGCCAGCAGCGCAACCGGACAGGCCGCCTACGAGCAGTACTTC

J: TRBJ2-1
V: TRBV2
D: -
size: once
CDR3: CASRAQGSEQFF
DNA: TGTGCCAGCAGAGCACAGGGTAGTGAGCAGTTCTTC

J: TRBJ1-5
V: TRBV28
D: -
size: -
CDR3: CASSFVGGLQPQHF
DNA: TGTGCCAGCAGTTTTGTGGGGGGGCTGCAGCCCCAGCATTTT

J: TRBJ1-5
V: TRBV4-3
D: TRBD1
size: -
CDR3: CASSQDLVQGAQPQHF
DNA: TGCGCCAGCAGCCAAGATTTAGTACAGGGGGCACAGCCCCAGCATTTT

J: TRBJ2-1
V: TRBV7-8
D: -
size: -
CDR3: CASSSLSPFRGEGTEQFF
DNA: TGTGCCAGCAGCTCACTTAGCCCGTTTCGGGGCGAGGGGACTGAGCAGTTCTTC

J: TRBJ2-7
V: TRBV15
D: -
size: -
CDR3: CATRRSYEQYF
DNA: TGTGCCACCAGGCGGTCCTACGAGCAGTACTTC

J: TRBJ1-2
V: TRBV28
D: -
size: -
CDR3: CASSSAGYYGYTF
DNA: TGTGCCAGCAGTTCTGCAGGCTACTATGGCTACACCTTC

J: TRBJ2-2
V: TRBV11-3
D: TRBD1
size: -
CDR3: CASSSGQVGTGELFF
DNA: TGTGCCAGCAGCTCGGGACAGGTCGGGACCGGGGAGCTGTTTTTT

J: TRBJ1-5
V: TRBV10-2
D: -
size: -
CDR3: CASRMTGAQPQHF
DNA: TGCGCCAGCAGGATGACAGGAGCCCAGCCCCAGCATTTT

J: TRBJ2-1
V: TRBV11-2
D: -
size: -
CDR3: CASSFANPYNEQFF
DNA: TGTGCCAGCAGCTTCGCGAATCCCTACAATGAGCAGTTCTTC

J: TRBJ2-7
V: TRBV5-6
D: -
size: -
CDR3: CASSLAEEQYF
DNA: TGTGCCAGCAGCTTGGCCGAAGAGCAGTACTTC

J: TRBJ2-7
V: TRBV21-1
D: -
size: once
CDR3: CASSKTLQYF
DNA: TGTGCCAGCAGCAAAACCTTACAGTACTTC

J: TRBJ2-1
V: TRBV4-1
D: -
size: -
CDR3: CASSLTGQGGGGQFF
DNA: TGCGCCAGCAGCCTAACAGGGCAGGGTGGTGGTGGGCAGTTCTTC

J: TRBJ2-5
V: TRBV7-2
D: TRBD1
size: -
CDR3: CASSLAWTGGVETQYF
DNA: TGTGCCAGCAGCTTAGCTTGGACAGGGGGCGTCGAGACCCAGTACTTC

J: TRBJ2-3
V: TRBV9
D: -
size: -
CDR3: CASSFGTAPPDTQYF
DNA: TGTGCCAGCAGCTTCGGGACTGCCCCACCAGATACGCAGTATTTT

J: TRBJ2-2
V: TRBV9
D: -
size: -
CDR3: CASSDRASSGNTGELFF
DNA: TGTGCCAGCAGCGACAGGGCATCTAGCGGGAACACCGGGGAGCTGTTTTTT

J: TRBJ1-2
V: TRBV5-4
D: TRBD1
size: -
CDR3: CASSWTGVAGYTF
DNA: TGTGCCAGCAGCTGGACAGGGGTGGCTGGCTACACCTTC

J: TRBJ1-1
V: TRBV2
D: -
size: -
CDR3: CASSASRVHKNTEAFF
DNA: TGTGCCAGCAGTGCAAGCAGGGTTCACAAGAACACTGAAGCTTTCTTT

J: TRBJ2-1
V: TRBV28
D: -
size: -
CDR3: CASGSSYNEQFF
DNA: TGTGCCAGCGGAAGCTCCTACAATGAGCAGTTCTTC

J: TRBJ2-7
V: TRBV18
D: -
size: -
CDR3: CASSPLDNSYEQYF
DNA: TGTGCCAGCTCACCACTGGACAACTCCTACGAGCAGTACTTC

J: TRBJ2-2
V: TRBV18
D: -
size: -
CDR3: CASSPGNTGELFF
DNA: TGTGCCAGCTCACCAGGGAACACCGGGGAGCTGTTTTTT

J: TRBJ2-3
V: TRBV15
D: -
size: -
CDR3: CATSRTPNTDTQYF
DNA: TGTGCCACCAGCAGGACTCCCAACACAGATACGCAGTATTTT

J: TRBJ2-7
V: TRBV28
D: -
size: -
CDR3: CASSPGGGHEQYF
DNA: TGTGCCAGCAGTCCGGGTGGAGGCCACGAGCAGTACTTC

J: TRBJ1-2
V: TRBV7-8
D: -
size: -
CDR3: CASSSSPVGYGYTF
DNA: TGTGCCAGCAGCTCTTCCCCAGTGGGCTATGGCTACACCTTC

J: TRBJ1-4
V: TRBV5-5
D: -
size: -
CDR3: CASSLVRRDPEKLFF
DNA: TGTGCCAGCAGCTTGGTCCGCAGGGACCCTGAAAAACTGTTTTTT

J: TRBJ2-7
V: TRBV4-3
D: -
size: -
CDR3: CASSQARGASSYEQYF
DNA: TGCGCCAGCAGCCAGGCCCGGGGCGCCAGCTCCTACGAGCAGTACTTC

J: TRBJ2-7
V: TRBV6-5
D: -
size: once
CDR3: CASSRRVEQGIEQYF
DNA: TGTGCCAGCAGTCGCCGGGTCGAACAGGGAATCGAGCAGTACTTC

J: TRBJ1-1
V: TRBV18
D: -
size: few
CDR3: CASSPQGVGNTEAFF
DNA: TGTGCCAGCTCACCACAAGGGGTTGGGAACACTGAAGCTTTCTTT

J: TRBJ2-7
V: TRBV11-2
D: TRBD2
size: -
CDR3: CASSLGLADTYEQYF
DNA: TGTGCCAGCAGCCTGGGACTAGCGGACACCTACGAGCAGTACTTC

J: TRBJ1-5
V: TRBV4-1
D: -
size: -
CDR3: CASSQDPGTHQPQHF
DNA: TGCGCCAGCAGCCAAGATCCCGGGACACATCAGCCCCAGCATTTT

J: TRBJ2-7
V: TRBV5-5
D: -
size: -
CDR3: CASSWGPGLIKEEYF
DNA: TGTGCCAGCAGCTGGGGTCCGGGACTGATAAAGGAGGAGTACTTC

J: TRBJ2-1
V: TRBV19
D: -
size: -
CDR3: CASSRRENNEQFF
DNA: TGTGCCAGTAGTAGGAGGGAAAACAATGAGCAGTTCTTC

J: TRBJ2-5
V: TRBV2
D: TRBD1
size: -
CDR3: CARGQPRGTQYF
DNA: TGTGCCAGGGGACAGCCTCGAGGGACCCAGTACTTC

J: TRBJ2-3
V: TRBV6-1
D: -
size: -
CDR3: CASRLTTDTQYF
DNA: TGTGCCAGCAGGCTGACCACAGATACGCAGTATTTT

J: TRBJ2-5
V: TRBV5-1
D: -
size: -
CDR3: CASSLGQIQETQYF
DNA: TGCGCCAGCAGCTTGGGACAAATACAAGAGACCCAGTACTTC

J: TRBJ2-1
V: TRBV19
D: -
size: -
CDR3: CASSMRGQYNEQFF
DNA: TGTGCCAGTAGTATGCGCGGCCAGTACAATGAGCAGTTCTTC